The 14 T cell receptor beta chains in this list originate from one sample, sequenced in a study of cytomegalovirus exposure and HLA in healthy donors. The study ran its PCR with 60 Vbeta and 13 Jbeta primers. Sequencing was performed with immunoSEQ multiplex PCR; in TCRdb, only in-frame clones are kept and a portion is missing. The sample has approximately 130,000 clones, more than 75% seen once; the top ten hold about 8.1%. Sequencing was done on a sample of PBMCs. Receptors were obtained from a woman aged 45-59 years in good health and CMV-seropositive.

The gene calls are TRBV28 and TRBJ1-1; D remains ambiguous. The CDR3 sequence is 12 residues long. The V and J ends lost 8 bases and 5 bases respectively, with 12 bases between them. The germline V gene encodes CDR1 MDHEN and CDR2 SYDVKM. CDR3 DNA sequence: TGTGCCAGCCGCGAGGGATGGACTGAAGCTTTCTTT. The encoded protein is CASREGWTEAFF.

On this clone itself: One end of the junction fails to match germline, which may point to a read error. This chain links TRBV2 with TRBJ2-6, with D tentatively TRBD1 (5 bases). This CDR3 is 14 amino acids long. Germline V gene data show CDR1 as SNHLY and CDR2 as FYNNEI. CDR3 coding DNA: TGTGCCAGCAGCCAGGCGTCTGGGGCCAACGGCCTGACTTTC. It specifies CASSQASGANGLTF.

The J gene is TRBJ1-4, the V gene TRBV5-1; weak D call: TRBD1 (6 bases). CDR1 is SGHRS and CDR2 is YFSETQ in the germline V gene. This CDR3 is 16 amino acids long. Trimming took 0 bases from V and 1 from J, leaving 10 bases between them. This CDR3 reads CASSLDPGQTNEKLFF. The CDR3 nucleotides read TGCGCCAGCAGCTTGGATCCGGGACAAACTAATGAAAAACTGTTTTTT. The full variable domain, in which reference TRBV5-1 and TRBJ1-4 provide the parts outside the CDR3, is KAGVTQTPRYLIKTRGQQVTLSCSPISGHRSVSWYQQTPGQGLQFLFEYFSETQRNKGNFPGRFSGRQFSNSRSEMNVSTLELGDSALYLCASSLDPGQTNEKLFFGSGTQLSVL.

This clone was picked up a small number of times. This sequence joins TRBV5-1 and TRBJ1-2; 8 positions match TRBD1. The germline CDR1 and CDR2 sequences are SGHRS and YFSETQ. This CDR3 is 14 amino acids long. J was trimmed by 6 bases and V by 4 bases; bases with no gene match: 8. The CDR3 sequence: CASSRDRGVDGYTF. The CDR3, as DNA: TGCGCCAGCAGCCGTGACAGGGGAGTGGATGGCTACACCTTC.

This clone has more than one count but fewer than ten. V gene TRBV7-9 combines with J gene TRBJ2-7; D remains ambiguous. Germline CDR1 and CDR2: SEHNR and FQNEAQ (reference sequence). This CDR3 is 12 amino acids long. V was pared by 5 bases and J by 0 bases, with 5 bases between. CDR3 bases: TGTGCCAGCAGCCTTATCTCCTACGAGCAGTACTTC. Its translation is CASSLISYEQYF.

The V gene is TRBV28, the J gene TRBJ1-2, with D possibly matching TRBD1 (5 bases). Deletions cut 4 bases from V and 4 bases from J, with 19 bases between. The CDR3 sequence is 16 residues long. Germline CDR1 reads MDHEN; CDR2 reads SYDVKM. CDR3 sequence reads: CASSSPGDGGGYGYTF. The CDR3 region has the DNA TGTGCCAGCAGTTCCCCCGGGGACGGGGGGGGCTATGGCTACACCTTC.

The DNA for the CDR3 is TGCGCCAGCAGCCAAGAGAGCATTGACAGCCGGCTGACTGAAGCTTTCTTT. This sequence encodes CASSQESIDSRLTEAFF. The chain recombines TRBV4-1 with TRBJ1-1; TRBD1 might be the D (5 bases). This CDR3 contains 17 residues. The V gene's germline CDR1 is MGHRA and CDR2 YSYEKL. Trimming shortened V by 0 bases and J by 5 bases, and 19 bases separated the two germline ends.

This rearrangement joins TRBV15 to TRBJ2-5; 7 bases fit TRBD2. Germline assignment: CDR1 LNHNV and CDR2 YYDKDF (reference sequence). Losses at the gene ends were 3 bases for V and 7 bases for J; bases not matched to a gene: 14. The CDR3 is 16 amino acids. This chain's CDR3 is CATSSPPGEGLGTQYF. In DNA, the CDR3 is TGTGCCACCAGCAGTCCCCCGGGGGAGGGCTTGGGGACCCAGTACTTC.

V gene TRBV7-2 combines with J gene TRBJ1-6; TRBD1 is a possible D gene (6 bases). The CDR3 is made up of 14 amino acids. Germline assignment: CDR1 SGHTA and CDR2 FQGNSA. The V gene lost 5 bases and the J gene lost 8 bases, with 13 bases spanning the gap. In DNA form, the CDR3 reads TGTGCCAGCAGCCCGGACAGAGTCTATTCACCCCTCCACTTT. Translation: CASSPDRVYSPLHF.

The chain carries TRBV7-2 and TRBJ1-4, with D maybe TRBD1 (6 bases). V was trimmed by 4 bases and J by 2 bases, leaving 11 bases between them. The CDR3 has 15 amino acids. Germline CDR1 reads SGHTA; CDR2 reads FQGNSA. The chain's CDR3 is CASSSAGATNEKLFF. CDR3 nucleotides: TGTGCCAGCAGCTCGGCAGGGGCTACTAATGAAAAACTGTTTTTT.

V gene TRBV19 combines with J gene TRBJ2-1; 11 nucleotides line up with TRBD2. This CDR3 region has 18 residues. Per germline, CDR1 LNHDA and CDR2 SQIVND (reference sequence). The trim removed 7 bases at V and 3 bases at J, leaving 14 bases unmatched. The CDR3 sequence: CASISGTSGPHFYNEQFF. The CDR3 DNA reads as TGTGCCAGTATTTCCGGGACTAGCGGCCCGCACTTCTACAATGAGCAGTTCTTC.

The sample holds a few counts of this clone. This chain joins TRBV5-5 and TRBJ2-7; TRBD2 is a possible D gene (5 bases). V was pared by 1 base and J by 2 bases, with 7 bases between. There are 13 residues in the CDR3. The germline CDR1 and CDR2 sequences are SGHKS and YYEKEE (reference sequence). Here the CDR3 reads CASSLWEPYEQYF. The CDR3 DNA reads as TGTGCCAGCAGCTTGTGGGAGCCCTACGAGCAGTACTTC.

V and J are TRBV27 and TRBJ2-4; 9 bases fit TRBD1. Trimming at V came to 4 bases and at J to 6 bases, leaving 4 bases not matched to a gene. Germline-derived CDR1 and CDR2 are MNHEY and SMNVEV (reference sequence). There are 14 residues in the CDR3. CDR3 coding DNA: TGTGCCAGCAGTTCTTGGGACAGGGTAAACATTCAGTACTTC. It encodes CASSSWDRVNIQYF.

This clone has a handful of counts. CDR3 bases: TGTGCCAGTAGTCCGAACTTTTCCTACGAGCAGTACTTC. Protein sequence: CASSPNFSYEQYF. The rearrangement uses TRBV19 and TRBJ2-7; the D is unclear. With 5 bases removed from V and 1 base from J, the gap between germline ends came to 9 bases. Germline V gene lookup returns CDR1 LNHDA and CDR2 SQIVND (reference sequence). This CDR3 comprises 13 residues.